The 11 T cell receptor beta chains below all came from one sample that was sequenced in a study of identical twins. TCRdb used MiXCR to reprocess the 5' RACE reads, holding one entry per CDR3 protein. The sample contains about 520,000 distinct CDR3 sequences, less than 25% of which appear only once. These records were also assigned to another study, of T cells expressing NK-cell markers.

The sequenced sample was CD4+ T cells sorted from blood. Receptor source: a woman younger than 35 in good health.

This rearrangement joins TRBV11-3 to TRBJ2-7; no firm D call. Germline V lookup: CDR1 SGHNT, CDR2 YENEEA. The CDR3 is 14 amino acids. V lost 3 bases to trimming and J lost 5 bases, with 14 bases between them. The CDR3: CASSLTSAVNEQYF. In nucleotides, the CDR3 is TGTGCCAGCAGCTTGACGAGCGCGGTAAACGAGCAGTACTTC.

This clonotype showed up just a few times. The chain joins TRBV10-3 to TRBJ2-5; D is undetermined. The CDR3 is 14 amino acids. V was clipped by 3 bases and J by 2 bases, with 10 bases between them. CDR1 is ENHRY, CDR2 SYGVKD, per germline. The CDR3 DNA reads TGTGCCATCAGTGATACCATAGGTCAAGAGACCCAGTACTTC. Its protein product is CAISDTIGQETQYF.

The sample holds a few counts of this clonotype. This rearrangement joins TRBV20-1 to TRBJ2-3; D possibly matches TRBD1 or TRBD2 (5 bases each). Trimming removed 1 base at V and 0 bases at J, with 11 bases between. The V gene's germline CDR1 is DFQATT and CDR2 SNEGSKA (reference sequence). The CDR3 loop spans 15 amino acids. The CDR3 DNA reads TGCAGTGCTAGAGTACCTGAGGGGAGCACAGATACGCAGTATTTT. This translates into CSARVPEGSTDTQYF.

The chain couples TRBV12-5 to TRBJ2-3, with a weak D call TRBD1 (5 bases). The germline gives CDR1 LGHNT, CDR2 FRNRAP. The CDR3 spans 13 residues. V dropped 6 bases and J dropped 4 bases, with 11 bases sitting between them. The CDR3 bases are TGTGCTAGTGGACTCGACAGAGCAGATACGCAGTATTTT. Translation: CASGLDRADTQYF.

The chain couples TRBV12-3 or TRBV12-4 to TRBJ2-2; D possibly corresponds to TRBD1 (7 bases). The CDR3 contains 15 residues. V was trimmed by 6 bases and J by 0 bases, leaving 11 bases between them. The CDR3 region is CASRGGTANTGELFF. For the CDR3, the DNA is TGTGCCAGCAGGGGCGGGACAGCGAACACCGGGGAGCTGTTTTTT.

This clonotype was seen repeatedly, ten times or more. V gene TRBV7-9 combines with J gene TRBJ1-6; 7 nucleotides match TRBD1. Looked up from germline, CDR1 is SEHNR and CDR2 is FQNEAQ (reference sequence). The CDR3 runs to 15 residues. V shed 3 bases, J shed 14 bases, and the junction held 13 bases outside the gene matches. In DNA form, the CDR3 reads TGTGCCAGCAGCTTCGGTAGAGACAGGGCATCATCCCTCCACTTT. Protein product: CASSFGRDRASSLHF.

There are a few counts of this clonotype. The rearrangement joins TRBV20-1 to TRBJ2-1; D is unresolved. Trimming shortened V by 5 bases and J by 4 bases, and 15 bases separated the two germline ends. This CDR3 has 14 residues. Germline V gives CDR1 DFQATT, CDR2 SNEGSKA (reference sequence). The CDR3 protein is CSAPPLGSYNEQFF. The CDR3 nucleotides are TGCAGTGCTCCCCCCCTCGGGTCGTACAATGAGCAGTTCTTC.

This clonotype was seen only once. This sequence joins TRBV29-1 and TRBJ2-7; D perhaps matches TRBD2 (6 bases). The CDR3 is 12 amino acids. V was pared by 8 bases and J by 3 bases, with 14 bases between. Looked up from germline, CDR1 is SQVTM and CDR2 is ANQGSEA. CDR3 nucleotides: TGCAGCATCGGTTCTAGCGACTACGAGCAGTACTTC. As protein: CSIGSSDYEQYF.

The table lists this clonotype with a few counts. The rearrangement links TRBV29-1 to TRBJ2-7; TRBD1 matches 12 bases. CDR3 length: 14 amino acids. Germline V CDR1 and CDR2: SQVTM, ANQGSEA. V was pared by 6 bases and J by 6 bases, with 9 bases of the junction left unmatched. CDR3 sequence (DNA): TGCAGCGTAACCGGGACAGGGGGCTTAGGCGAGCAGTACTTC. Translating gives CSVTGTGGLGEQYF.

The J gene is TRBJ2-1, the V gene TRBV3-1, with TRBD1 matching 10 bases. CDR1 LGHDT and CDR2 YNNKEL come from the germline V gene (reference sequence). Trimming took 4 bases from V and 7 from J; bases not matched to a gene: 4. The CDR3 extends over 14 amino acids. The CDR3 loop is CASSRTGGQNEQFF. In DNA, the CDR3 is TGTGCCAGCAGCCGGACAGGGGGACAGAATGAGCAGTTCTTC.

This clonotype is a singleton in its sample. The V call is TRBV14, the J call TRBJ2-3; D call uncertain. Per germline, CDR1 SGHDN and CDR2 FVKESK. The CDR3 is made up of 13 amino acids. Trimming took 4 bases from V and 5 from J, leaving 10 bases between them. The DNA for the CDR3 is TGTGCCAGCAGCCTCGAGCTCGGAGATACGCAGTATTTT. As protein: CASSLELGDTQYF.